The T cell receptor (beta chain) under discussion was sequenced for a study of cytomegalovirus exposure and HLA in healthy donors. General observations from the study: Earlier analysis found most TCR beta V segments productive about 90% or about 30% of the time. The study assumed roughly uniform donor sequencing depth for presence/absence analyses.

Germline CDR1 is SGHVS and CDR2 is FNYEAQ. V was pared by 5 bases and J by 6 bases, with 7 bases of the junction left unmatched. The CDR3 loop spans 14 amino acids. PCR primers comprised 60 Vbeta and 13 Jbeta primers. TCRdb's copy holds only in-frame clones and misses some; the assay was immunoSEQ multiplex PCR. The sample consists of about 90,000 clones, roughly 84% of them appearing once. Of note for this clone: No antigen is known for it.

The rearrangement uses TRBV7-6 and TRBJ2-3; TRBD2 matches 8 bases. The receptor was isolated from a man aged 18 to 30 in good health and CMV-seronegative. The sample consisted of PBMCs. CDR3 residues: CASSASGSLDTQYF. The CDR3, as DNA: TGTGCCAGCAGCGCGAGCGGGAGTCTGGATACGCAGTATTTT.